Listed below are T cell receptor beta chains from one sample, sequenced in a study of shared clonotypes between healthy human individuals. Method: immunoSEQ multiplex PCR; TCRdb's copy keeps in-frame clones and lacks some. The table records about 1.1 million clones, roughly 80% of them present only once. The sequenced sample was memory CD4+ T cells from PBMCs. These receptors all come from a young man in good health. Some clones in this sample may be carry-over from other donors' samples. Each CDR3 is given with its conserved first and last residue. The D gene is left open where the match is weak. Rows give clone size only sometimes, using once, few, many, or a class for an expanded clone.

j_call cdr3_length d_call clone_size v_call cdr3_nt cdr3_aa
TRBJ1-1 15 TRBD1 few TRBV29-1 TGCAGCGTTGTGTCACCCGGGACAGGGAACACTGAAGCTTTCTTT CSVVSPGTGNTEAFF
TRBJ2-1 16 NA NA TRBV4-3 TGCGCCAGCAGCCAAGATTCTTTCTTGAGGGATAATGAGCAGTTCTTC CASSQDSFLRDNEQFF
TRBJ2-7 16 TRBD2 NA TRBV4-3 TGCGCCAGCAGCCCCCAGCGGGAGGGGGACTCCTACGAGCAGTACTTC CASSPQREGDSYEQYF
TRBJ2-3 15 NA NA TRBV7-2 TGTGCCAGCAGTTTTAGCGGAGGGAGCACAGATACGCAGTATTTT CASSFSGGSTDTQYF
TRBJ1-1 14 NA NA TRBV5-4 TGTGCCAGCAGGTCCTCTTGGGTGATAGAAGAAGCTTTCTTT CASRSSWVIEEAFF
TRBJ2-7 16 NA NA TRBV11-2 TGTGCCAGCAGCTTAGTCGGTCGAGCGTTGGTGGGCGAGCAGTACTTC CASSLVGRALVGEQYF
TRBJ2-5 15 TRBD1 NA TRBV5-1 TGCGCCAGCAGCCGCTGGACTCAGGGGGTCGAGACCCAGTACTTC CASSRWTQGVETQYF
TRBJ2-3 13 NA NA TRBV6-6 TGTGCCAGCAGTTACTCGAGCGGCGATACGCAGTATTTT CASSYSSGDTQYF
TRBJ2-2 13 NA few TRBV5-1 TGCGCCAGCAGCCCACTAGTGACCCGGGAGCTGTTTTTT CASSPLVTRELFF
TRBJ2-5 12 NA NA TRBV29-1 TGCAGCGTTGAAGGGATCGAGAGGGCCCAGTACTTC CSVEGIERAQYF
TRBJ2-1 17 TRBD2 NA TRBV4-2 TGTGCCAGCAGCCAAAGTTTTACGGGAGGAGCCTACAATGAGCAGTTCTTC CASSQSFTGGAYNEQFF
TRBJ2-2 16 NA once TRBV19 TGTGCCAGTACCTCATCTGGCTCTGCGAACACCGGGGAGCTGTTTTTT CASTSSGSANTGELFF
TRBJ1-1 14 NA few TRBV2 TGTGCCAGCACTGTCAGGACTGCATACACTGAAGCTTTCTTT CASTVRTAYTEAFF
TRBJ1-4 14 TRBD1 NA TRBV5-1 TGCGCCAGCAGCCAAGGACAGGGTCGGGAAAAACTGTTTTTT CASSQGQGREKLFF
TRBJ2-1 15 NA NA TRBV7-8 TGTGCCAGCAGCTTAGTGGTAGCGGTCTACAATGAGCAGTTCTTC CASSLVVAVYNEQFF
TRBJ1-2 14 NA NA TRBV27 TGTGCCAGCAGTTCGGCAGGGTGGAACTATGGCTACACCTTC CASSSAGWNYGYTF
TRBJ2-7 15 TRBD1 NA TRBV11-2 TGTGCCAGCAGGAGCTACAGGGGGCGCGTATACGAGCAGTACTTC CASRSYRGRVYEQYF
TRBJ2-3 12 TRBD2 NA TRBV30 TGTGCCTTGGCGGGAGTCACAGATACGCAGTATTTT CALAGVTDTQYF
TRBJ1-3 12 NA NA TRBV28 TGTGCCAGCAGACTAACCGGAAACACCATATATTTT CASRLTGNTIYF
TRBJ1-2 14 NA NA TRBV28 TGTGCCAGCAGTCTCCAAAGACAGATAGAGGGCTACACCTTC CASSLQRQIEGYTF
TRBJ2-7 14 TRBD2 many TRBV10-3 TGTGCCATCAGGAGGACTAGCGGCCCCTACGAGCAGTACTTC CAIRRTSGPYEQYF
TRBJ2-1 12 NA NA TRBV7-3 TGTGCCAGCAGCTTTACTAGCAATGAGCAGTTCTTC CASSFTSNEQFF
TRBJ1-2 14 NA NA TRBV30 TGTGCCTGGACCCGAATGCGGGGCCCCTATGGCTACACCTTC CAWTRMRGPYGYTF
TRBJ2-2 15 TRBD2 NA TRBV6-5 TGTGCCAGCAGTTACGGGACTAGGGGGACCGGGGAGCTGTTTTTT CASSYGTRGTGELFF
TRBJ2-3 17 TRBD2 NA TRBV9 TGTGCCAGCAGCGTAATAGCGGGAGTGGGAAGCACAGATACGCAGTATTTT CASSVIAGVGSTDTQYF
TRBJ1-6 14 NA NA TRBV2 TGTGCCAGCAAGGCCCGCCAGGGTAATTCACCCCTCCACTTT CASKARQGNSPLHF
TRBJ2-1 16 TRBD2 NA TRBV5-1 TGCGCCAGCAGCTGGGAACCTAGCGGGAGCAACAATGAGCAGTTCTTC CASSWEPSGSNNEQFF
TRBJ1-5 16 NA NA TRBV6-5 TGTGCCAGCAGTTCATCCCCCGTGTTCTCAATCAGGCCCCAGCATTTT CASSSSPVFSIRPQHF
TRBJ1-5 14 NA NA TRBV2 TGTGCCAGCAGTGAATCAGGGTTAAATCAGCCCCAGCATTTT CASSESGLNQPQHF
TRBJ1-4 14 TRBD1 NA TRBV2 TGTGCCAGCAGTGCCGGGACAGGGTTACTGAAACTGTTTTTT CASSAGTGLLKLFF
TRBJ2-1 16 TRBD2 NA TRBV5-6 TGTGCCAGCAGTTTGACTAGCGGGAGGTCCTACAATGAGCAGTTCTTC CASSLTSGRSYNEQFF
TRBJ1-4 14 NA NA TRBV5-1 TGCGCCAGCAGTTCAGGACGCCCTAATGAAAAACTGTTTTTT CASSSGRPNEKLFF
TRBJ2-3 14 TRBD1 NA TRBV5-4 TGTGCCAGCAGCCAACAGGGGGCGGAAGATACGCAGTATTTT CASSQQGAEDTQYF
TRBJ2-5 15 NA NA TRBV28 TGTGCCAGCACCCCCGGGCATGGGCAGAGAGAGACCCAGTACTTC CASTPGHGQRETQYF
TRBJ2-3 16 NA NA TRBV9 TGTGCCAGCAGCGTAGGATCAGGACGGGTGGCAGATACGCAGTATTTT CASSVGSGRVADTQYF
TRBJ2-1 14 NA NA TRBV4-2 TGTGCCAGCAGCCGGGCGGGACCCAACAATGAGCAGTTCTTC CASSRAGPNNEQFF
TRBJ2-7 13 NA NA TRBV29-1 TGCAGCGCAAGGCCGGGACTGGGCGACGAGCAGTACTTC CSARPGLGDEQYF
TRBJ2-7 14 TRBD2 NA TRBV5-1 TGCGCCAGCAGCTCGGGACTAGCGACGGGGGAGCAGTACTTC CASSSGLATGEQYF
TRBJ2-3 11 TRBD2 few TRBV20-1 TGCAGTGCTAGAAGCGGGAGTACGCAGTATTTT CSARSGSTQYF
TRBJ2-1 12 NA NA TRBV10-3 TGTGCCATCGGGGTGGGGGAGTTTGAGCAGTTCTTC CAIGVGEFEQFF
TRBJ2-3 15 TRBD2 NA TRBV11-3 TGTGCCAGCAGCCTAGGTTTCGGGAGGGGAGATACGCAGTATTTT CASSLGFGRGDTQYF
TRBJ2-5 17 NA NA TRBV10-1 TGCGCCAGCAGTTCGATTCTCCGGGATCCGGTCGGCGAGACCCAGTACTTC CASSSILRDPVGETQYF
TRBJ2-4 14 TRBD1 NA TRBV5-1 TGCGCCAGCAGAACTTCCGGGACAGTAAACATTCAGTACTTC CASRTSGTVNIQYF
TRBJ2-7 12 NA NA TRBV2 TGTGCCAGCAGTCAGACAGCTTCCGAGCAGTACTTC CASSQTASEQYF
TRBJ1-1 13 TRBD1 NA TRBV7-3 TGTGCCAGCAGCCCGGGACAGGGTGCTGAAGCTTTCTTT CASSPGQGAEAFF
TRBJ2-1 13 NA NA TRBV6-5 TGTGCCAGTTCGCCGTGGTCGGGGAATGAGCAGTTCTTC CASSPWSGNEQFF
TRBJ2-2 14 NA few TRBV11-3 TGTGCCAGCAGCTTAACTGGGTTTGGGGGGGAGCTGTTTTTT CASSLTGFGGELFF
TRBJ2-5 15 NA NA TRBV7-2 TGTGCCAGCAGCTTGAGTGCCAGCCCGCAAGAGACCCAGTACTTC CASSLSASPQETQYF
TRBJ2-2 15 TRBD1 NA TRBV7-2 TGTGCCAGCAGCCAAAGTGTCCAGGGGGCCGGGGAGCTGTTTTTT CASSQSVQGAGELFF
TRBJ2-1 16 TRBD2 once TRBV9 TGTGCCAGCAGCGTTGGTTTTGCGGGAGAAGGATATGAGCAGTTCTTC CASSVGFAGEGYEQFF
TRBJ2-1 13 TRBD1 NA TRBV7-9 TGTGCCAGCAGCCAACAGGGGAACAATGAGCAGTTCTTC CASSQQGNNEQFF
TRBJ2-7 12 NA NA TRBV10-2 TGCGCCAGCGGGGGACCGAACTACGAGCAGTACTTC CASGGPNYEQYF
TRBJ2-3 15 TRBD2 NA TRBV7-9 TGTGCCAGCAGCCGCGGGAGGGCAAGCACAGATACGCAGTATTTT CASSRGRASTDTQYF
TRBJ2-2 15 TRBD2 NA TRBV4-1 TGCGCCAGCAGCCGAGGACTAGCGGGAGGGGGGGAGCTGTTTTTT CASSRGLAGGGELFF
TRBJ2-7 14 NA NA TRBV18 TGTGCCAGCTCACAGACGGACGGGGCCTACGAGCAGTACTTC CASSQTDGAYEQYF
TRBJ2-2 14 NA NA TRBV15 TGTGCCACCAGCAGAGATCGGAACACCGGGGAGCTGTTTTTT CATSRDRNTGELFF
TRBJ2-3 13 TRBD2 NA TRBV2 TGTGCCAGCAGTGCCTCAACCGGGACTAGCGGGGCATTT CASSASTGTSGAF
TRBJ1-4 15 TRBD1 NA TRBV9 TGTGCCAGCAGCGCCACAGGGGTGGCGGGGGAAAAACTGTTTTTT CASSATGVAGEKLFF
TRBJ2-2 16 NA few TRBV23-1 TGCGCCAGCAGTCAATCGACCCTAGCGAACACCGGGGAGCTGTTTTTT CASSQSTLANTGELFF